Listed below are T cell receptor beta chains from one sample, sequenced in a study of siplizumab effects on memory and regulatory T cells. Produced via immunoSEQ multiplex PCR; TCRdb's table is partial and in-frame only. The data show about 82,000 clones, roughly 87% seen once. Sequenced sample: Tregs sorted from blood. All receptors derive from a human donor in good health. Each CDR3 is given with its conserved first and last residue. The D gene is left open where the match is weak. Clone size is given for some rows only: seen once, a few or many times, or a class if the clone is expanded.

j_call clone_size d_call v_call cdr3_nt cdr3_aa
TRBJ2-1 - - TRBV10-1 TGCGCCAGCAGTGAGCGTTTACGGGATGAGCAGTTCTTC CASSERLRDEQFF
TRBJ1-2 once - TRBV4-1 TGCGCCAGCAGCCAAGATTCGTACGAGGGACGGGGCTATGGCTACACCTTC CASSQDSYEGRGYGYTF
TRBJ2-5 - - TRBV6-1 TGTGCCAGCAGTGAACAGCTTGATCAAGAGACCCAGTACTTC CASSEQLDQETQYF
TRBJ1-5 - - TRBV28 TGTGCCAGCAGTTTTTTTGATCAGCCCCAGCATTTT CASSFFDQPQHF
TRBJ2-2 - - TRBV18 TGTGCCAGCTCCGACACCGGGGAGCTGTTTTTT CASSDTGELFF
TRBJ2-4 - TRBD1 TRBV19 TGTGCCACCCGACAGGGAAACATTCAGTACTTC CATRQGNIQYF
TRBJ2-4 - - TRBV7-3 TGTGCCAGCAGCTTAGAGTACAGCCGAAAAAACATTCAGTACTTC CASSLEYSRKNIQYF
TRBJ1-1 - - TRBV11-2 TGTGCCAGCAGCTTACGATCTGGACAGATGAACACTGAAGCTTTCTTT CASSLRSGQMNTEAFF
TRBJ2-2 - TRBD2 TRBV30 TGTGCTCAAGGACTAGCGGGGGATAACACCGGGGAGCTGTTTTTT CAQGLAGDNTGELFF
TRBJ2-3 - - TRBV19 TGTGCCAGTAGTATGGGCGCGCGGGATACGCAGTATTTT CASSMGARDTQYF
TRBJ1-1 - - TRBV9 TGTGCCAGCAGCGCCTCGCGTGGGACGACTGTGGAAGCTTTCTTT CASSASRGTTVEAFF
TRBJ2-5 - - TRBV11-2 TGTGCCAGCAGCTTAGGCCGTGACGGGGCCCAGTACTTC CASSLGRDGAQYF
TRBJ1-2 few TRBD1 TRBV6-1 TGTGCCAGCCGGCCGGACAGGGGGCAATTCTATGGCTACACCTTC CASRPDRGQFYGYTF
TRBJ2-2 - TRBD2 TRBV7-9 TGTGCCAGCAGCTTAGGTTCCGGGGAGGGCCCCGGGGAGCTGTTTTTT CASSLGSGEGPGELFF
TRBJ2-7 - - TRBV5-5 TGTGCCAGCAGTCCCAGGCATGAACAGTCCTACGAGCAGTACTTC CASSPRHEQSYEQYF
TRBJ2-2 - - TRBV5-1 TGCGCCAGCAGCTTGGAATGGTCCACCGGGGAGCTGTTTTTT CASSLEWSTGELFF
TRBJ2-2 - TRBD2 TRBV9 TGTGCCAGCAGCCCTAGCGGGGGCCTACCCACCGGGGAGCTGTTTTTT CASSPSGGLPTGELFF
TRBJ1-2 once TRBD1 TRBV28 TGTGCCAGCAGTTTATCCCCGGACAGGGGAGGCTATGGCTACACCTTC CASSLSPDRGGYGYTF
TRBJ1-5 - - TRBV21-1 TGTGCCAGCAGCAAAGATATCCAGGGCTGGAGGCCCCAGCATTTT CASSKDIQGWRPQHF
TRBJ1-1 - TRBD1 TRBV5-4 TGTGCCAGCAGCCCCTCCGGGACAGGGGGCAGTATCGCTTTCTTT CASSPSGTGGSIAFF
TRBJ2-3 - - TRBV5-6 TGTGCCAGCAGCTTGTTCTCTAGCACAGATACGCAGTATTTT CASSLFSSTDTQYF
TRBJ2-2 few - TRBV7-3 TGTGCCAGCAGCTTAACGGGGAATCGGGCGAACACCGGGGAGCTGTTTTTT CASSLTGNRANTGELFF
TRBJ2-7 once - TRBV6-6 TGTGCCAGCAGTTACGGGCAACTATTATCCTACGAGCAGTACTTC CASSYGQLLSYEQYF
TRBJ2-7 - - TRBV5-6 TGTGCCAGCAGCCCATCGGACAGTGCGAGAAGTCGGCAGTACTTC CASSPSDSARSRQYF
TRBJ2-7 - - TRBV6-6 TGTGCCACTGGGTTAAACGAGCAGTACTTC CATGLNEQYF
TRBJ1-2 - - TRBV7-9 TGTGCCAGCAGCTCTTTGACAGGCGGCTTTACCTTC CASSSLTGGFTF
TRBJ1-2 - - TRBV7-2 TGTGCCAGCAGTTCAAGGGCGGCTTCTTATGGCTACACCTTC CASSSRAASYGYTF